This TCR beta chain emerged from a study of shared clonotypes between healthy human individuals. Germline loops: CDR1 SGHAT, CDR2 FQNNGV. The CDR3 consists of 16 residues. The J segment lost 0 bases and the V segment lost 5 bases, leaving 8 bases of the junction unmatched. Assay: immunoSEQ multiplex PCR; the TCRdb copy retains only in-frame clones and omits some. The sample includes about 2 million clones, roughly 95% of them seen just once. This clonotype originated in a man younger than 35 in good health. The rearrangement links TRBV11-2 to TRBJ2-3, with 7 bases fitting TRBD1. Sequenced material: naive CD4+ T cells sorted from blood. Subset of the sample: CD45RA+ positively selected. The CDR3 reads CASSLRTGTSTDTQYF. The CDR3 bases are TGTGCCAGCAGCCTTCGGACAGGTACTAGCACAGATACGCAGTATTTT.